The entry that follows covers one TCR beta chain sequence. It lacks a known antigen. The record has no base qualities; no much larger clone is one base away. Peripheral blood CD8+ and CD4+ T cells from healthy donors, Susac syndrome patients and multiple sclerosis patients were profiled using high-throughput TCR beta sequencing. The multiple sclerosis controls were treatment-naive patients who had stable or active relapsing-remitting disease and met the revised McDonald criteria. Bulk CD8+ and CD4+ T cells were purified magnetically by negative isolation, whereas CD8+ TEMRA cells were enriched by FACS. Blood was collected in EDTA tubes and processed within 24 hours, with PBMCs isolated through density gradient centrifugation. PBMCs destined for TCR sequencing were cryopreserved in liquid nitrogen and later thawed in a 37 °C water bath. Purity of sorted or isolated CD4+, CD8+ and CD8+ TEMRA cells was at least 90%.

Its CDR3 holds 11 amino acids, cysteine through phenylalanine. Only the CDR3 region is kept as DNA, spanning 33 bases read in frame from base 1. The germline V gene supplies CDR1 LGHNT and CDR2 FRNRAP. Relative to germline, V is 6 bases shorter and J is 3 bases shorter, with 5 bases between their ends. RNA was extracted using the RNeasy kit, and roughly 0.45 to 1 microgram was reverse transcribed with random hexamers. TCR beta CDR3 regions were amplified with the immunoSEQ multiplex PCR assay covering 54 Vbeta and 13 Jbeta segments. PCR amplification bias was corrected using a synthetic template baseline for primer optimization and computational correction. The original pipeline was this. Reads were annotated to V, D and J genes according to IMGT and were analyzed with immunoSEQ Analyzer, with only productive sequences retained. Clonality was computed as one minus Shannon entropy normalized by log2 of the number of productive unique sequences. Public and private clones were assessed among the 100 most prevalent clones of each patient and control. Susac-specific clones were defined as absent from healthy and MS cohorts, over a thousand published viral clones and other ImmuneACCESS disease sequences. TCRdb applied fastp at Q25 and MiXCR to the public reads, then kept only in-frame beta chains. Each CDR3 protein appears once, grouped with its most common genes and DNA. The V and J calls here are based on TCRdb, not the publication. This sample gives more than 150,000 distinct CDR3 sequences in total; around 95% of them show up just once. The ten largest make up 0.15% of the sample.

The sample belongs to a study of CD8 T cells in Susac syndrome (dated by TCRdb to between 2018 and 2021). In terms of the full investigation: Repertoire sequencing was used to test whether CD8+ T cell activation and differentiation in Susac syndrome was antigen driven. The clonality of the CD8+ T cell repertoire was compared across 12 healthy donors, about 14 Susac syndrome patients and about 16 multiple sclerosis patients.

Overall study results and their limits: The number of individuals in the TCR sequencing and HLA analysis was acknowledged as relatively small.

This chain is built from TRBV12-5 and TRBJ1-1; a confident D gene designation cannot be given. Sequenced input: CD8+ T cells from PBMCs. The source is a human donor with multiple sclerosis. The nucleotides read TGTGCTAGTGGGACGTACACTGAAGCTTTCTTT. Translation gives CASGTYTEAFF.